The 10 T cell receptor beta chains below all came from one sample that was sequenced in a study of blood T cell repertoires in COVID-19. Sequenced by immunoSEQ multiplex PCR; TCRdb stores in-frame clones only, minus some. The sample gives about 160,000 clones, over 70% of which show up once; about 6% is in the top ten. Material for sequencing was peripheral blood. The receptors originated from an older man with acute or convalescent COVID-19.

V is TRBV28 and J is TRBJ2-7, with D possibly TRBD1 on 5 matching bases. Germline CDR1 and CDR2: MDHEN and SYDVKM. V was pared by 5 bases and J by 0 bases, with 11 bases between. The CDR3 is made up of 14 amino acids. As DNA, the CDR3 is TGTGCCAGCAGTCCTGGACAAAGCTCCTACGAGCAGTACTTC. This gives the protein CASSPGQSSYEQYF.

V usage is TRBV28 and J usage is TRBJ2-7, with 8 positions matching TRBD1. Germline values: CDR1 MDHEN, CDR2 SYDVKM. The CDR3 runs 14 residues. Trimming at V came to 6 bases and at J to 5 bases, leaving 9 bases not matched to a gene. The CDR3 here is CASSLARTGNEQYF. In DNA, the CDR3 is TGTGCCAGCAGCCTAGCTCGGACAGGGAACGAGCAGTACTTC. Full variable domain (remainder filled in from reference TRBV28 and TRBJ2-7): DVKVTQSSRYLVKRTGEKVFLECVQDMDHENMFWYRQDPGLGLRLIYFSYDVKMKEKGDIPEGYSVSREKKERFSLILESASTNQTSMYLCASSLARTGNEQYFGPGTRLTVT.

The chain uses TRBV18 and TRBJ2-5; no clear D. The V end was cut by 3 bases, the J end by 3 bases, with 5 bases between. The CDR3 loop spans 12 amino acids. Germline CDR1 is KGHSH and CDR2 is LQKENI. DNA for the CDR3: TGTGCCAGCTCACCTTCGGAAGAGACCCAGTACTTC. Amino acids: CASSPSEETQYF.

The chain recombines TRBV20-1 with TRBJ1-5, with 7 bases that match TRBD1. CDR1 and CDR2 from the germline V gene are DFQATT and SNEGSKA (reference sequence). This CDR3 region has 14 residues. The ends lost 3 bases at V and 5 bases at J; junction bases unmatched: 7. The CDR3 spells CSASAGQIDQPQHF. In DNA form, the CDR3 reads TGCAGTGCTAGTGCGGGACAGATTGATCAGCCCCAGCATTTT.

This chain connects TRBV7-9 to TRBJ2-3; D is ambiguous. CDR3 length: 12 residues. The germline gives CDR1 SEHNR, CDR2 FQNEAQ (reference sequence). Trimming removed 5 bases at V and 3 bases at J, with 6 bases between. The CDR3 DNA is TGTGCCAGCAGCACATCAACAGATACGCAGTATTTT. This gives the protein CASSTSTDTQYF.

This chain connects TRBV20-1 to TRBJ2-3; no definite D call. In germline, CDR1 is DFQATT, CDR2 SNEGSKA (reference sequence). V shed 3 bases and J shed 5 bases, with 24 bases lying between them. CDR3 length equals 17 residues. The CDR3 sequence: CSASAPLGRRKRDTQYF. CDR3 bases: TGCAGTGCTAGTGCTCCGCTGGGCCGAAGGAAAAGAGATACGCAGTATTTT.

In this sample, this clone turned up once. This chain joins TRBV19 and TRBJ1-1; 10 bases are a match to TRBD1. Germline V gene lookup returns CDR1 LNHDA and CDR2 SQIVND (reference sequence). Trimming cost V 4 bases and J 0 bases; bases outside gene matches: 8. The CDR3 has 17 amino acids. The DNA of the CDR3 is TGTGCCAGTAGTAAGAGACAGGGGGCTTATTTGAACACTGAAGCTTTCTTT. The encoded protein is CASSKRQGAYLNTEAFF. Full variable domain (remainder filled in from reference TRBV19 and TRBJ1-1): DGGITQSPKYLFRKEGQNVTLSCEQNLNHDAMYWYRQDPGQGLRLIYYSQIVNDFQKGDIAEGYSVSREKKESFPLTVTSAQKNPTAFYLCASSKRQGAYLNTEAFFGQGTRLTVV.

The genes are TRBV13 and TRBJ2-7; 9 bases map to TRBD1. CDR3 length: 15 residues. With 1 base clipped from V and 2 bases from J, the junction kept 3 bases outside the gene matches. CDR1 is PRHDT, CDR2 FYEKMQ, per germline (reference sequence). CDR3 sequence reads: CASSLVQGATYEQYF. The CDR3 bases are TGTGCCAGCAGCTTAGTACAGGGGGCCACCTACGAGCAGTACTTC.

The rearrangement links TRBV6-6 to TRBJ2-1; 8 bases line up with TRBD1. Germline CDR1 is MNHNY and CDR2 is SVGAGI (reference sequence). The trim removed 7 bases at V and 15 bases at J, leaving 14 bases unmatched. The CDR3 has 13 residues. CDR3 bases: TGTGCCAGCACCCAAACCCAGGGGGCGGAAGGGTTCTTC. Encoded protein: CASTQTQGAEGFF.

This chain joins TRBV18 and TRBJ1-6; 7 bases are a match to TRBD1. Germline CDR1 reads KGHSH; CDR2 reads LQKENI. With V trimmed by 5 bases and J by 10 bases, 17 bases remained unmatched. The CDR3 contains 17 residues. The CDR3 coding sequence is TGTGCCAGCTCATCGATCGTCACAGCCGGGACAGTCTCACCCCTCCACTTT. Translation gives CASSSIVTAGTVSPLHF. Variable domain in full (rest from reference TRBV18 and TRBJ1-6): NAGVMQNPRHLVRRRGQEARLRCSPMKGHSHVYWYRQLPEEGLKFMVYLQKENIIDESGMPKERFSAEFPKEGPSILRIQQVVRGDSAAYFCASSSIVTAGTVSPLHFGNGTRLTVT.